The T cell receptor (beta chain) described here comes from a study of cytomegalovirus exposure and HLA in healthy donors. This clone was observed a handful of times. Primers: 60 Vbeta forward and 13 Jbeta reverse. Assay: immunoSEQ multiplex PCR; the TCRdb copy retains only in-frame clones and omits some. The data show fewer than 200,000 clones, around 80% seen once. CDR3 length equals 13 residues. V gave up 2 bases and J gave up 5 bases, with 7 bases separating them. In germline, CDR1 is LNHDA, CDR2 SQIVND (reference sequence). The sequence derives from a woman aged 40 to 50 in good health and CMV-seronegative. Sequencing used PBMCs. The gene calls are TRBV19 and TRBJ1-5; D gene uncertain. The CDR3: CASSIQADQPQHF. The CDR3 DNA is TGTGCCAGTAGTATACAGGCTGATCAGCCCCAGCATTTT.